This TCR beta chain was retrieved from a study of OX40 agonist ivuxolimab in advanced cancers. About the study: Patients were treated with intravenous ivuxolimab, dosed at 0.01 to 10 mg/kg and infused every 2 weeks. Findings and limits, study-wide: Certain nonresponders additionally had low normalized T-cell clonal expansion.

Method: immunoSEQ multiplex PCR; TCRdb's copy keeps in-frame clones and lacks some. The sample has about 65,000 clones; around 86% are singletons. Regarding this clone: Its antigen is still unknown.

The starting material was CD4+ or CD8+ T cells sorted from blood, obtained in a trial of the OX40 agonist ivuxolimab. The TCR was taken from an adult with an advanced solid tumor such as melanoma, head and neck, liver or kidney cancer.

The CDR3 loop reads CASSFKRGDYEQYF. The CDR3 nucleotides read TGTGCCAGTAGTTTTAAGCGGGGGGACTACGAGCAGTACTTC. V is TRBV19 and J is TRBJ2-7, with 9 positions matching TRBD2. Per the germline V gene, CDR1 is LNHDA and CDR2 is SQIVND (reference sequence). V dropped 5 bases and J dropped 3; count of bases not matched to a gene: 5. The CDR3 runs to 14 residues.